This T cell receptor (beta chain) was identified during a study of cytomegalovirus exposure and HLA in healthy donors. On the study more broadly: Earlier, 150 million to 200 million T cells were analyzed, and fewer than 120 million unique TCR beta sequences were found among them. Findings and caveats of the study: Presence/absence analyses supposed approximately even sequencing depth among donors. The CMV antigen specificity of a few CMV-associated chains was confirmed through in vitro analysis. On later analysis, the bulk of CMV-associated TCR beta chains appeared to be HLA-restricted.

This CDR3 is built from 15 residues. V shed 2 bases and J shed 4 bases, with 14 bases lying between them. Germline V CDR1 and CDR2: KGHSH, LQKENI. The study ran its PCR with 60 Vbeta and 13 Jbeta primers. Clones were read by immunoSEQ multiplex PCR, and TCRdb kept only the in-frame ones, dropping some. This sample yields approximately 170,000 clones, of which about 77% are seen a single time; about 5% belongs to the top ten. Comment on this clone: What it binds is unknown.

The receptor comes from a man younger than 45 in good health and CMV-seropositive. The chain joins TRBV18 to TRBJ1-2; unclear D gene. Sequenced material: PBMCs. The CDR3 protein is CASSPNREAGYGYTF. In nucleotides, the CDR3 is TGTGCCAGCTCACCAAATAGGGAGGCCGGCTATGGCTACACCTTC.